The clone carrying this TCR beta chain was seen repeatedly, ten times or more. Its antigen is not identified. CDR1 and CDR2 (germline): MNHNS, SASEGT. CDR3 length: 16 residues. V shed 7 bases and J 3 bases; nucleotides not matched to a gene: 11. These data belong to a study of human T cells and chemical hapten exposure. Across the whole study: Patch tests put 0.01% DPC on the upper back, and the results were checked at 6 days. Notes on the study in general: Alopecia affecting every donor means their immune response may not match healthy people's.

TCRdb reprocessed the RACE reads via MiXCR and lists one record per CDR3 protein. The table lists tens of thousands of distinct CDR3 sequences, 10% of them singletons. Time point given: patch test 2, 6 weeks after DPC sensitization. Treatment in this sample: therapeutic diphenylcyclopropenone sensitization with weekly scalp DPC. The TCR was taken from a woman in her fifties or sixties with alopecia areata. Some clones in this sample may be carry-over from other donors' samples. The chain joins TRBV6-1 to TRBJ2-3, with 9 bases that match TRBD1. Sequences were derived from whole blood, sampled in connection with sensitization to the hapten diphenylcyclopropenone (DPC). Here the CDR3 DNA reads TGTGCCAGCAAGAGGACAGGGGATCCAGGGACAGATACGCAGTATTTT. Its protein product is CASKRTGDPGTDTQYF.